The clone carrying this T cell receptor (beta chain) was found many times. Its antigen is currently unknown. This specimen belongs to a study of T-cell reconstitution after alpha-beta-depleted transplantation in children. Study-wide findings and caveats: Among T cells one year after transplant, newly produced cells accounted for most counts and diversity. Reportedly, roughly two months post-transplant, alpha-beta T cells arose from several hundred expanded graft clones. Surviving thymic progenitors and recipient T cells were the source of high TCRbeta diversity at day 60 in some patients.

Molecular barcoding with unique molecular identifiers was used for the TCRbeta library. From the PCR reads, TCRdb called clonotypes with MiXCR, one entry per CDR3 protein. Here the sample spans fewer than 450,000 distinct CDR3 sequences, roughly 15% being singletons. CDR3 size: 12 residues. Per germline, CDR1 SQVTM and CDR2 ANQGSEA. The ends were cut back, 6 bases at V and 7 bases at J, with 15 bases in the middle. The genes are TRBV29-1 and TRBJ2-5; maybe TRBD2 (6 bases). The clonotype was recovered from a male patient aged 2 to 10 who had a stem cell transplant for acute lymphoblastic leukemia, so the T cells may come from the graft donor. The sample here was PBMCs, mostly from graft donor cells, taken 360 days after TCRalphabeta/CD19-depleted stem cell transplant. In DNA form, the CDR3 reads TGCAGCGTGACTAGTTGGCAGGGGACCCAGTACTTC. It specifies CSVTSWQGTQYF.